Below, 10 T cell receptor beta chains from the same sample are listed, as sequenced in a study of beta chain features in type 1 diabetes. The study reverse transcribed the entire isolated RNA, so it sequenced expressed TCRB transcripts. Measured with immunoSEQ multiplex PCR; TCRdb has only the in-frame clones, and not every one. The sample has about 930,000 clones, roughly 16% seen once. Material: naive CD4+ T cells from blood. Every receptor here comes from a young woman in good health.

This clone has only a few counts. The chain uses TRBV7-9 and TRBJ1-2; 8 bases line up with TRBD1. The CDR3 runs to 15 residues. In germline, CDR1 is SEHNR, CDR2 FQNEAQ (reference sequence). Trimming took 5 bases from V and 6 from J; bases not matched to a gene: 11. Here the CDR3 reads CASSRWDRQSDGYTF. CDR3 nucleotides: TGTGCCAGCAGCCGGTGGGACAGGCAATCGGATGGCTACACCTTC.

The table lists this clone with a few counts. The V call is TRBV7-3, the J call TRBJ2-3; D ambiguous. V dropped 2 bases and J dropped 0 bases, with 6 bases sitting between them. Germline lookup yields CDR1 SGHTA and CDR2 FQGTGA. CDR3 length: 14 residues. In DNA form, the CDR3 reads TGTGCCAGCAGCTTATCCGCAAGCACAGATACGCAGTATTTT. Amino acids: CASSLSASTDTQYF. Complete variable domain (other parts from reference TRBV7-3 and TRBJ2-3): GAGVSQTPSNKVTEKGKYVELRCDPISGHTALYWYRQSLGQGPEFLIYFQGTGAADDSGLPNDRFFAVRPEGSVSTLKIQRTERGDSAVYLCASSLSASTDTQYFGPGTRLTVL.

This clone was counted only a few times. This chain joins TRBV6-5 and TRBJ2-3, with a weak D call TRBD2 (5 bases). V shed 7 bases and J shed 1 base, with 12 bases lying between them. There are 14 residues in the CDR3. Germline V gene sequence: CDR1 MNHEY, CDR2 SVGAGI. In nucleotides, the CDR3 is TGTGCCAGCAATCCACTAGGCGGCACAGATACGCAGTATTTT. This sequence encodes CASNPLGGTDTQYF.

This clone was seen a handful of times. The same CDR3 is also encoded by other DNA sequences in this sample. The chain links TRBV5-1 to TRBJ2-6; no definite D call. This CDR3 comprises 15 residues. V dropped 0 bases and J dropped 0 bases, with 4 bases sitting between them. Germline CDR1 SGHRS, CDR2 YFSETQ. The chain's CDR3 is CASSLVPSGANVLTF. Written as DNA, the CDR3 is TGCGCCAGCAGCTTGGTACCCTCTGGGGCCAACGTCCTGACTTTC.

The DNA for the CDR3 is TGTGCCAGCAGCCATGTGACAGGGGGCACTGAAGCTTTCTTT. Amino acids: CASSHVTGGTEAFF. V and J are TRBV14 and TRBJ1-1, with 9 bases aligning to TRBD1. CDR3 length equals 14 residues. Trimming at V came to 3 bases and at J to 4 bases, leaving 3 bases not matched to a gene. Per the germline V gene, CDR1 is SGHDN and CDR2 is FVKESK.

This clone was seen only a few times. The chain couples TRBV7-2 to TRBJ1-2; D unclear. Trimming left V 5 bases short and J 5 bases short, with 12 bases between. The germline gives CDR1 SGHTA, CDR2 FQGNSA. This CDR3 has 13 amino acids. The CDR3 loop reads CASSPDYGYGYTF. CDR3 DNA: TGTGCCAGCAGCCCTGACTATGGGTATGGCTACACCTTC.

The chain combines TRBV5-5 with TRBJ2-5; no reliable D call. CDR1 and CDR2 from the germline V gene are SGHKS and YYEKEE (reference sequence). There are 13 residues in the CDR3. The V end was cut by 4 bases, the J end by 1 base, with 8 bases between. For the CDR3, the DNA is TGTGCCAGCAGCGGTAGTCCCCAAGAGACCCAGTACTTC. This sequence encodes CASSGSPQETQYF. The complete variable domain, with remaining parts taken from reference TRBV5-5 and TRBJ2-5, reads DAGVTQSPTHLIKTRGQQVTLRCSPISGHKSVSWYQQVLGQGPQFIFQYYEKEERGRGNFPDRFSARQFPNYSSELNVNALLLGDSALYLCASSGSPQETQYFGPGTRLLVL.

The V call is TRBV5-1, the J call TRBJ1-2, with D perhaps TRBD1 (6 bases). This CDR3 is built from 12 residues. Trimming took off 6 bases at V and 4 bases at J, with 10 bases between the two ends. Germline values: CDR1 SGHRS, CDR2 YFSETQ. This CDR3 is CASNEGGYGYTF. As DNA, the CDR3 is TGCGCCAGCAATGAAGGGGGCTATGGCTACACCTTC.

In its sample, this clone was seen a few times. This chain links TRBV7-3 with TRBJ1-1, with TRBD1 matching over 7 bases. The V and J ends lost 5 bases and 6 bases, in that order; junction bases with no gene match: 12. From germline, CDR1 is SGHTA and CDR2 FQGTGA. The CDR3 spans 15 residues. CDR3 residues: CASSKGRDSIAEAFF. CDR3 bases: TGTGCCAGCAGCAAAGGCCGGGACAGCATTGCTGAAGCTTTCTTT.

The rearrangement uses TRBV4-3 and TRBJ2-3; TRBD2 matches at 8 bases. V shed 4 bases, J shed 6 bases, and the junction held 15 bases outside the gene matches. From germline, CDR1 is LGHNA and CDR2 YSLEER. This CDR3 is built from 17 residues. DNA of the CDR3: TGCGCCAGCAGCCTAAATTCGGGACTAGGGGTAGGCGATACGCAGTATTTT. It is translated as CASSLNSGLGVGDTQYF.